Listed below are T cell receptor beta chains from one sample, sequenced in a study of shared clonotypes between healthy human individuals. Here immunoSEQ multiplex PCR was the method, and the copy in TCRdb shows in-frame clones only, minus some. The table records more than 400,000 clones, roughly 80% of them present only once. Sequencing was done on a sample of PBMCs. All receptors derive from a woman aged 40 to 50 in good health. Some clones in this sample may be carry-over from other donors' samples. CDR3s include the opening cysteine and the closing phenylalanine or tryptophan. Fields, in order: D gene, CDR3 length, V gene, J gene, clone size, CDR3 DNA, CDR3 protein. The D gene is left open where the match is weak. Not all rows give a size; the values are once, few, many and, for expanded clones, a class.

-	17	TRBV7-6	TRBJ2-7	once	TGTGCCAGCAGCTTAGTGCCACCGGGGCAAAGTGGGGGAGAGCAGTACTTC	CASSLVPPGQSGGEQYF
TRBD1	15	TRBV18	TRBJ1-2	-	TGTGCCAGCTCACCAAGCGGCGGAGGGGGCGACGGCTACACCTTC	CASSPSGGGGDGYTF
TRBD1	15	TRBV29-1	TRBJ1-1	-	TGCAGCGTAGTCCGACAGGGATCCGGAACCTCTGAAGCTTTCTTT	CSVVRQGSGTSEAFF
TRBD1	15	TRBV5-1	TRBJ2-3	-	TGCGCCAGCAGCACCACAGGGGGCGAGGAGTTAACGCAGTATTTT	CASSTTGGEELTQYF
-	15	TRBV30	TRBJ2-1	-	TGTGCCTGGACAGCCCATTGGGACGGAGACAATGAGCAGTTCTTC	CAWTAHWDGDNEQFF
-	15	TRBV19	TRBJ2-7	-	TGTGCCAGTAGTAGCAGGAGGGGTCGGAACTACGAGCAGTACTTC	CASSSRRGRNYEQYF
-	14	TRBV5-1	TRBJ1-4	once	TGCGCCAGCAGCTTGTGGGGCAGGGAGGAAAAACTGTTTTTT	CASSLWGREEKLFF
-	18	TRBV18	TRBJ1-2	-	TGTGCCAGCTCACCACCTGGGGTACGCTACACTACTAACTATGGCTACACCTTC	CASSPPGVRYTTNYGYTF
-	15	TRBV11-3	TRBJ2-1	-	TGTGCCAGCAGCTTAGAAGCTAGATCCTACAATGAGCAGTTCTTC	CASSLEARSYNEQFF
-	15	TRBV5-5	TRBJ2-5	-	TGTGCCAGCAGCCCGGGAAGGGAGGAGCGAGAGACCCAGTACTTC	CASSPGREERETQYF
TRBD2	15	TRBV7-9	TRBJ2-3	once	TGTGCCAGCAGCTTAGCCGGGCGGGAGGAAGATACGCAGTATTTT	CASSLAGREEDTQYF
TRBD1	16	TRBV10-3	TRBJ2-7	-	TGTGCCAGCAGTCCCCTCTCGACAGGGAGAAACTACGAGCAGTACTTC	CASSPLSTGRNYEQYF
-	15	TRBV28	TRBJ2-1	-	TGTGCCAGCAGCCTAACGGACAGACTGGTCAATGAGCAGTTCTTC	CASSLTDRLVNEQFF
-	15	TRBV9	TRBJ1-1	-	TGTGCCAGCAGCGTCTGGCAGGGTAGGAACACTGAAGCTTTCTTT	CASSVWQGRNTEAFF
-	16	TRBV18	TRBJ1-2	-	TGTGCCAGCTCACCGGCCCGGCAGACAATTAACTATGGCTACACCTTC	CASSPARQTINYGYTF
-	15	TRBV11-2	TRBJ2-7	-	TGTGCCAGCAGCTTAGATAACAGGCTGCCGGACGAGCAGTACTTC	CASSLDNRLPDEQYF
-	13	TRBV5-1	TRBJ1-1	-	TGCGCCAGCAGCGGGGCCCCGGACACTGAAGCTTTCTTT	CASSGAPDTEAFF
TRBD2	16	TRBV11-2	TRBJ2-1	-	TGTGCCAGCAGCTTGGCCGAACCGGGACTAGCGGCTGAGCAGTTCTTC	CASSLAEPGLAAEQFF
-	14	TRBV5-1	TRBJ1-4	-	TGCGCCAGCAGCTTGGGCCTATTGGGCGAAAAACTGTTTTTT	CASSLGLLGEKLFF
TRBD1	15	TRBV2	TRBJ2-6	-	TGTGCCAGCAGCTACGGACAGGCCGGGGCCAACGTCCTGACTTTC	CASSYGQAGANVLTF
-	12	TRBV2	TRBJ1-1	few	TGTGCCAGCAGCCGTAACAAGATTGAAGCTTTCTTT	CASSRNKIEAFF
-	14	TRBV18	TRBJ2-7	-	TGTGCCAGCTCACCAGATCGACAGACGAACGAGCAGTACTTC	CASSPDRQTNEQYF
-	13	TRBV4-2	TRBJ1-4	many	TGTGCCAGCAGCCAAGATCTAGGGGAAAAACTGTTTTTT	CASSQDLGEKLFF
TRBD1	14	TRBV5-1	TRBJ1-1	-	TGCGCCAGCAGCCATGACAGGGCAAACACTGAAGCTTTCTTT	CASSHDRANTEAFF
TRBD2	16	TRBV25-1	TRBJ2-1	-	TGTGCCAGCATTTCGGGAGGGTGGCCCGAGGGGGATGAGCAGTTCTTC	CASISGGWPEGDEQFF
TRBD2	16	TRBV7-2	TRBJ2-3	-	TGTGCCAGCAGCCCGCCGGGACTAGGGAGCACAGATACGCAGTATTTT	CASSPPGLGSTDTQYF
-	16	TRBV12-2	TRBJ2-7	-	TGTGCAAGTCGCTTGGGTTCACAGGGAAACCTTTACGAGCAGTACTTC	CASRLGSQGNLYEQYF
TRBD1	16	TRBV6-5	TRBJ2-7	-	TGTGCCAGCAGTTCACAGGGGACGGGAAGCTCCTACGAGCAGTACTTC	CASSSQGTGSSYEQYF
-	13	TRBV10-3	TRBJ1-2	-	TGTGCCATCACTCAGGGGATGGAAGATGGCTACACCTTC	CAITQGMEDGYTF
-	15	TRBV18	TRBJ1-5	-	TGTGCCAGCTCACTGGGGGATCCAAGCAATCAGCCCCAGCATTTT	CASSLGDPSNQPQHF
TRBD1	16	TRBV2	TRBJ2-7	-	TGTGCCAGCAGTTCGCGCCGGGACAGGGGCTCCTACGAGCAGTACTTC	CASSSRRDRGSYEQYF